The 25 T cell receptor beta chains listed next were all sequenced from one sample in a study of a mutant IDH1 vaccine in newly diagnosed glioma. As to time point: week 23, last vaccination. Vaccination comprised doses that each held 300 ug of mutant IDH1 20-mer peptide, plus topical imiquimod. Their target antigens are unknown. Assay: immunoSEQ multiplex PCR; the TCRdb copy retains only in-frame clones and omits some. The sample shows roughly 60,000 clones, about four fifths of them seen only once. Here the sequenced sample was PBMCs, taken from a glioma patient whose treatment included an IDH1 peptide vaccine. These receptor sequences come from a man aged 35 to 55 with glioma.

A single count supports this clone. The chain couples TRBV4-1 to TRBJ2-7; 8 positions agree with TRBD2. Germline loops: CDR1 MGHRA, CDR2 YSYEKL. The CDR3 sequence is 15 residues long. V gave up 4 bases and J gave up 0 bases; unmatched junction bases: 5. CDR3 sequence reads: CASSPGGTLSYEQYF. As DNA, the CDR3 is TGCGCCAGCAGCCCGGGGGGGACGCTCTCCTACGAGCAGTACTTC.

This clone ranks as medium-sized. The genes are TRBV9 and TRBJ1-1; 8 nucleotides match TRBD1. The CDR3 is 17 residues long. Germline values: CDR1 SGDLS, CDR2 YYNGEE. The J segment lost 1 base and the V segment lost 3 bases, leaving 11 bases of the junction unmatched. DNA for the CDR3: TGTGCCAGCAGCGGCCCCCAGGACAGGGTACCGAACACTGAAGCTTTCTTT. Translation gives CASSGPQDRVPNTEAFF.

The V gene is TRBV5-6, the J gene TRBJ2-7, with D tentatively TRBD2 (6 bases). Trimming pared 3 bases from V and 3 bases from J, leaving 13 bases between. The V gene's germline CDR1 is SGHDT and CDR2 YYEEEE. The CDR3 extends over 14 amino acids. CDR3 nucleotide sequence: TGTGCCAGCAGCTCGGGACTGCGGGACTACGAGCAGTACTTC. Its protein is CASSSGLRDYEQYF.

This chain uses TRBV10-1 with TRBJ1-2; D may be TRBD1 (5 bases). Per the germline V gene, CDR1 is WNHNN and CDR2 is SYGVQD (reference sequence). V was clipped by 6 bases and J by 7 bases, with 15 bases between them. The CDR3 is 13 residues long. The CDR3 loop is CASSSRASGGYTF. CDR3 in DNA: TGCGCCAGCAGCTCCAGGGCATCGGGTGGCTACACCTTC.

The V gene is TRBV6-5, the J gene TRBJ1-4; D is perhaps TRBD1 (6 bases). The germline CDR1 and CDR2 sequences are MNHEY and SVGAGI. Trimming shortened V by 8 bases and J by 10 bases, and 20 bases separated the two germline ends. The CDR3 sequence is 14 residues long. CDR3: CASQERGFSVKLFF. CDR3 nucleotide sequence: TGTGCCAGCCAAGAGAGGGGGTTCTCGGTAAAACTGTTTTTT.

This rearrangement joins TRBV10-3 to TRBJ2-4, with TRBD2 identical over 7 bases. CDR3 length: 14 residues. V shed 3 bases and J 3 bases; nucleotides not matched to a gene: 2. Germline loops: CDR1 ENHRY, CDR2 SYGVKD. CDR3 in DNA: TGTGCCATCAGTGACAGGGAGGGCAAAAACATTCAGTACTTC. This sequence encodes CAISDREGKNIQYF.

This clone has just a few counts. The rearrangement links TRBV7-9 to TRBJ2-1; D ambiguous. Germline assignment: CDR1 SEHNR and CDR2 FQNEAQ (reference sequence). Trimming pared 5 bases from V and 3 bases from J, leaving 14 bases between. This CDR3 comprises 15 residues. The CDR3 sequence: CASSHTASIYNEQFF. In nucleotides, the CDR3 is TGTGCCAGCAGCCACACTGCTAGTATCTACAATGAGCAGTTCTTC.

This chain's CDR3 is CASSFFSGTDPTLRLFF. The CDR3, as DNA: TGTGCCAGCAGCTTTTTTTCTGGGACAGATCCCACCTTACGACTGTTTTTT. J is TRBJ1-4 and V is TRBV5-6; the match to TRBD1 covers 7 bases. Germline lookup yields CDR1 SGHDT and CDR2 YYEEEE. The V and J ends lost 2 bases and 13 bases, in that order; junction bases with no gene match: 20. The CDR3 runs to 17 residues.

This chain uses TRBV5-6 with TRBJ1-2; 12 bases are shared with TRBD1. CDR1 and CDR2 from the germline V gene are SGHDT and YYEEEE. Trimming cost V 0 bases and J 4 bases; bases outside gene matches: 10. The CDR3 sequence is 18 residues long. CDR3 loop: CASSLDRDRGRLIYGYTF. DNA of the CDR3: TGTGCCAGCAGCTTGGACCGGGACAGGGGGCGCCTGATCTATGGCTACACCTTC.

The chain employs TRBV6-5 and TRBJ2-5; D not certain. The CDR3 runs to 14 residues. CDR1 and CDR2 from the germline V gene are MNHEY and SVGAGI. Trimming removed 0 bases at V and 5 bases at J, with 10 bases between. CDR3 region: CASSYSATRETQYF. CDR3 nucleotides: TGTGCCAGCAGTTACTCGGCCACCAGGGAGACCCAGTACTTC.

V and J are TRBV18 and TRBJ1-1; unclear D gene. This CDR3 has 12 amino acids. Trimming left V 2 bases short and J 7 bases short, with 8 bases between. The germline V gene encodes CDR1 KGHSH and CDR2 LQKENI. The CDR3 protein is CASSPKGLEAFF. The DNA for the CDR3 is TGTGCCAGCTCACCAAAAGGCCTTGAAGCTTTCTTT.

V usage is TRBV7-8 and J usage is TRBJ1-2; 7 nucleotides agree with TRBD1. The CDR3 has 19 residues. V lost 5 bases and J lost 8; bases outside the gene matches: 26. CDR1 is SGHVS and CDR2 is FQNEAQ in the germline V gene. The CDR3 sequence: CASSPSGTWAGGVFGGYTF. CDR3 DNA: TGTGCCAGCAGCCCGAGCGGGACATGGGCAGGGGGTGTTTTCGGAGGCTACACCTTC.

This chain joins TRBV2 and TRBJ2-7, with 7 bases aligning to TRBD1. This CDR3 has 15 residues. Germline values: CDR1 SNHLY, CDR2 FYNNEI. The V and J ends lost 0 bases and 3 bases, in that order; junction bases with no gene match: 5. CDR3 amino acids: CASSEAGQTVYEQYF. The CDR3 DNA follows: TGTGCCAGCAGTGAAGCGGGACAGACAGTCTACGAGCAGTACTTC.

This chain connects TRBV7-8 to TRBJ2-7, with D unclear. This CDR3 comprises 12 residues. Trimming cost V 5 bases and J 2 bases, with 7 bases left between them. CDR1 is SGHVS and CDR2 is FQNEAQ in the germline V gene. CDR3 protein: CASSPQTYEQYF. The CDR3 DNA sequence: TGTGCCAGCAGCCCGCAAACCTACGAGCAGTACTTC.

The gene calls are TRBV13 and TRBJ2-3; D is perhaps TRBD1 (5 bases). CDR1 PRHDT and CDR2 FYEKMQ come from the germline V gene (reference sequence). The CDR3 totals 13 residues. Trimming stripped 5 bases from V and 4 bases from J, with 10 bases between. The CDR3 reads CASSIRVADTQYF. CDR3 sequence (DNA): TGTGCCAGCAGCATCAGGGTGGCAGATACGCAGTATTTT.

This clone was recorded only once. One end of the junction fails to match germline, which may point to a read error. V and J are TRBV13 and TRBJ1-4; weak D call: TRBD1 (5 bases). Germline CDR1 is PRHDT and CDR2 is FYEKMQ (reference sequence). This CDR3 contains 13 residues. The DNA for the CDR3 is TGTACCAGCAGCTTCGGAGGGGCTGAAAAACTGTTTTTT. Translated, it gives CTSSFGGAEKLFF.

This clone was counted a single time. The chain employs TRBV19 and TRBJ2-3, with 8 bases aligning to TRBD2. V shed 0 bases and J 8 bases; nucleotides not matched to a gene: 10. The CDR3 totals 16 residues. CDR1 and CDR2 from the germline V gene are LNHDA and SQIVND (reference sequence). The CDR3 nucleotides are TGTGCCAGTAGTATAGATCTATCGGGGGGGAGCAGTACGCAGTATTTT. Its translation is CASSIDLSGGSSTQYF.

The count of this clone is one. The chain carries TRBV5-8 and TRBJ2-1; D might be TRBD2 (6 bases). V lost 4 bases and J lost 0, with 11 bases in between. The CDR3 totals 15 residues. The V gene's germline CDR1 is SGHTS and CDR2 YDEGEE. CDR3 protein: CASSATSFSYNEQFF. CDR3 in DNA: TGTGCCAGCAGCGCCACTAGCTTCTCCTACAATGAGCAGTTCTTC. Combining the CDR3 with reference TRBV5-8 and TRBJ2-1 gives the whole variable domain EAGVTQSPTHLIKTRGQQATLRCSPISGHTSVYWYQQALGLGLQFLLWYDEGEERNRGNFPPRFSGRQFPNYSSELNVNALELEDSALYLCASSATSFSYNEQFFGPGTRLTVL.

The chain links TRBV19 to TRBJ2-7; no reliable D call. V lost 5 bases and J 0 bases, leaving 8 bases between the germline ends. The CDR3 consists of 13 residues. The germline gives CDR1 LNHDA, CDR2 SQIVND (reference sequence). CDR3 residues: CASSPGPSYEQYF. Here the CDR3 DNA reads TGTGCCAGTAGTCCCGGGCCCTCCTACGAGCAGTACTTC.

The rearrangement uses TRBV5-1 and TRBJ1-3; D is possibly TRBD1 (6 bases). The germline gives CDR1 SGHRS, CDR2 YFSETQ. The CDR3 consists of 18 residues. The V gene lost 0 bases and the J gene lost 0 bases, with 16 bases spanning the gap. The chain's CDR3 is CASSLAGVTGSSGNTIYF. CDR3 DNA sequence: TGCGCCAGCAGCTTGGCCGGTGTAACAGGGAGCTCTGGAAACACCATATATTTT.

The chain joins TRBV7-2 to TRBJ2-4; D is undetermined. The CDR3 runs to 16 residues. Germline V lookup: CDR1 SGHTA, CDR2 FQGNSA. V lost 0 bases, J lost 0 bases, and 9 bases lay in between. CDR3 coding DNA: TGTGCCAGCAGCTTAGCTGGGGTAATAGCCAAAAACATTCAGTACTTC. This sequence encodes CASSLAGVIAKNIQYF.

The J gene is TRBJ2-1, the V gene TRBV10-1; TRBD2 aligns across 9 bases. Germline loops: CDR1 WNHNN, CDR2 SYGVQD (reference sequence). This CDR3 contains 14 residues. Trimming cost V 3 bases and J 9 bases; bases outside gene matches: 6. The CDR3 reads CASSDQRGVSEQFF. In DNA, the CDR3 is TGCGCCAGCAGTGACCAGCGGGGGGTCAGTGAGCAGTTCTTC.

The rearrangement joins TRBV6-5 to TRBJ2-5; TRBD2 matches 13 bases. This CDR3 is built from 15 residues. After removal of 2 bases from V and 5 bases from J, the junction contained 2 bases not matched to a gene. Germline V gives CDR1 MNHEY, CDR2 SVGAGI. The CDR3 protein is CASSYAGLAGETQYF. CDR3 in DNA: TGTGCCAGCAGTTACGCGGGACTAGCGGGGGAGACCCAGTACTTC.

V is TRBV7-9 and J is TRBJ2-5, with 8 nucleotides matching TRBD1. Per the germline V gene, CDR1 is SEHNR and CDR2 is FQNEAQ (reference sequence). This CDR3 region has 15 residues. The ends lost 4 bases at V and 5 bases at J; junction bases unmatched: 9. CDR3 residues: CASSSGQGMRETQYF. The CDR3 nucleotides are TGTGCCAGCAGCTCTGGACAGGGAATGCGGGAGACCCAGTACTTC.

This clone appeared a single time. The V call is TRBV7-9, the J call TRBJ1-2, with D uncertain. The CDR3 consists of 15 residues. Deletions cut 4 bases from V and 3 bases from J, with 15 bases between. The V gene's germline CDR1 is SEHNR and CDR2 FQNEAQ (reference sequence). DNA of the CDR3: TGTGCCAGCAGCTCCTCAGTCACCCTTGACTATGGCTACACCTTC. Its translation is CASSSSVTLDYGYTF.